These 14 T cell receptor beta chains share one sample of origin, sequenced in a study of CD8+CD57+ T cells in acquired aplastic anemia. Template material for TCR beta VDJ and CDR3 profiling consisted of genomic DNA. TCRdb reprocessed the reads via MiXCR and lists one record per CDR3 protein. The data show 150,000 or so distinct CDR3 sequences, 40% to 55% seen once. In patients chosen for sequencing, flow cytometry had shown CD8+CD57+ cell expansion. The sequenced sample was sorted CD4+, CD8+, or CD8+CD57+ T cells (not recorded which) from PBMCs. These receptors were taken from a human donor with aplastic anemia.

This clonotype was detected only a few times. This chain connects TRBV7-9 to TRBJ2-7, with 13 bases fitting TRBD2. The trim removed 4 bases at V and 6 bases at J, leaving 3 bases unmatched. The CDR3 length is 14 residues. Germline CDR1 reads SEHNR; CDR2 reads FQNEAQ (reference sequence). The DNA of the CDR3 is TGTGCCAGCAGCTCTGGACTAGCGGGAGCCGAGCAGTACGTC. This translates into CASSSGLAGAEQYV.

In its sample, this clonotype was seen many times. CDR3 bases: TGCAGTGCTAGAAGTCCGGGACTAGCGGGATCGGATACGCAGTATTTT. Translating gives CSARSPGLAGSDTQYF. This chain connects TRBV20-1 to TRBJ2-3; TRBD2 agrees at 13 bases. The CDR3 spans 16 residues. V dropped 2 bases and J dropped 6; count of bases not matched to a gene: 8. The germline CDR1 and CDR2 sequences are DFQATT and SNEGSKA (reference sequence).

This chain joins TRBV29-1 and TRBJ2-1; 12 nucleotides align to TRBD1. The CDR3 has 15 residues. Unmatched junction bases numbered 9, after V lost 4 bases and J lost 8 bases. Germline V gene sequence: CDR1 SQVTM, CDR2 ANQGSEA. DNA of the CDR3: TGCAGCGTTGGTGTACAGGGACAGGGGGCCGATGAGCAGTTCTTC. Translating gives CSVGVQGQGADEQFF.

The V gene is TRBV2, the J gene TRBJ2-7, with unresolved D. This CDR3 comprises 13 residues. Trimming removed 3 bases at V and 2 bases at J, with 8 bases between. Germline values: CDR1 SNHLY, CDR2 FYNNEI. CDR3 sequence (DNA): TGTGCCAGCAGTGAGCGTAGGGCCTACGAGCAGTACTTC. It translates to CASSERRAYEQYF.

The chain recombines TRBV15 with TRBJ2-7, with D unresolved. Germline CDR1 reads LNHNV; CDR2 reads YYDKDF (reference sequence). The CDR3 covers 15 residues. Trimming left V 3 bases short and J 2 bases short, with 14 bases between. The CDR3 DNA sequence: TGTGCCACCAGCAGTAGGACGGAGATCCCCTACGAGCAGTACTTC. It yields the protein CATSSRTEIPYEQYF.

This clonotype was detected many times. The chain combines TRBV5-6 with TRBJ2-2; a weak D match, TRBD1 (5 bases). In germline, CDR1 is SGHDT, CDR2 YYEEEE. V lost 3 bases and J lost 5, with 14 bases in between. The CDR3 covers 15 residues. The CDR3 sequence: CASSWGSLGTGELFF. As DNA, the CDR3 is TGTGCCAGCAGCTGGGGCTCGCTAGGAACCGGGGAGCTGTTTTTT.

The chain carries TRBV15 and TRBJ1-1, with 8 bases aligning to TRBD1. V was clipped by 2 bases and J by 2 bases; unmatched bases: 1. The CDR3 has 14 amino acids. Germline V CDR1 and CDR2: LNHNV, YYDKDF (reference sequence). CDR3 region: CATSRQGANTEAFF. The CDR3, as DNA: TGTGCCACCAGCAGACAGGGGGCAAACACTGAAGCTTTCTTT.

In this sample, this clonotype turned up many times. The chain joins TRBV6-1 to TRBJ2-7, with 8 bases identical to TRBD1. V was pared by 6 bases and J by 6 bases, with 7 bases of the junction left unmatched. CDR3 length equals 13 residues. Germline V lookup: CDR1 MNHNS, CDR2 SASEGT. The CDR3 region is CASRDRERGEQYV. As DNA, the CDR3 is TGTGCCAGCAGGGACAGGGAACGAGGCGAGCAGTACGTC.

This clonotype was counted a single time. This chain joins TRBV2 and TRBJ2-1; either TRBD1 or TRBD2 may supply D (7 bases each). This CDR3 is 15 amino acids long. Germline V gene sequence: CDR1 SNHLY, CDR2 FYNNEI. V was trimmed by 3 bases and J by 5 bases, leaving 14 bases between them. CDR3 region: CASSELGRGHNEQFF. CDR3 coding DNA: TGTGCCAGCAGTGAGTTGGGGAGGGGGCACAATGAGCAGTTCTTC.

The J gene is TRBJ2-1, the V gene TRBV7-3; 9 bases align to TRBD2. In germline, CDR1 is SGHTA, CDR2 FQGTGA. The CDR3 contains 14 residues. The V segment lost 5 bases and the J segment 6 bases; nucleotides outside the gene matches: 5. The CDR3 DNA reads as TGTGCCAGCAGCCATAGCGGGAGTTTCAATGAGCAGTTCTTC. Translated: CASSHSGSFNEQFF.

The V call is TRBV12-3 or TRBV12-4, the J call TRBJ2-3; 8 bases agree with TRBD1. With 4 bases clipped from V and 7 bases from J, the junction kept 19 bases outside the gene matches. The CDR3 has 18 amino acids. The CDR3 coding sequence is TGTGCCAGCAGTTGGGGGACAGGTCCACCATCCCTGACTCATACGCAGTATTTT. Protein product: CASSWGTGPPSLTHTQYF.

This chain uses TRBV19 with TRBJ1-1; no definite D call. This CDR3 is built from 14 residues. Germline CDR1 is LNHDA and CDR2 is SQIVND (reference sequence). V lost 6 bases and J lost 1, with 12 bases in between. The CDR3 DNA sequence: TGTGCCAGTAGGCCAGTGGAACCGAACACTGAAGCTTTCTTT. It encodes CASRPVEPNTEAFF.

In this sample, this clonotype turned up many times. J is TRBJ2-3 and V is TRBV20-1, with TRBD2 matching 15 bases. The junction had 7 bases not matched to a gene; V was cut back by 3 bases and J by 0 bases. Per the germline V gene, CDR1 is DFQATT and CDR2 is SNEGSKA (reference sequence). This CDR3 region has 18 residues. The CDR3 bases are TGCAGTGCTAGGAGAGGGACTAGCGGGGGGTTCAGCACAGATACGCAGTATTTT. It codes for CSARRGTSGGFSTDTQYF.

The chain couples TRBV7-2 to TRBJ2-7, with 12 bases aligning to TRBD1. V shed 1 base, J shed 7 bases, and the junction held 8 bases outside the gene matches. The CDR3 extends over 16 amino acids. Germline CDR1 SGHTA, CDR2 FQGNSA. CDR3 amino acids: CASSLGPGQGAGEQYF. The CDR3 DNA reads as TGTGCCAGCAGCTTAGGGCCGGGACAGGGGGCGGGGGAGCAGTACTTC.